Each of the 23 T cell receptor beta chains below was sequenced from the same sample in a study of graft-versus-host responses after intestinal transplantation. Generated by immunoSEQ multiplex PCR, the TCRdb table keeps only in-frame clones and is missing some. Of tens of thousands of clones listed, less than 95% are singletons. The source was PBMCs, collected 650 to 670 days after intestinal transplant. These TCRs come from a human patient who received an intestinal transplant, so some T cells may come from the graft donor.

This clone appeared a few times. The chain uses TRBV4-2 and TRBJ2-1, with TRBD2 matching 9 bases. J was trimmed by 3 bases and V by 4 bases; bases with no gene match: 4. This CDR3 has 15 residues. Germline lookup yields CDR1 LGHNA and CDR2 YNFKEQ. CDR3 DNA: TGTGCCAGCAGCCCTACTAGCGGGTTCTACAATGAGCAGTTCTTC. Amino acids: CASSPTSGFYNEQFF.

The sample holds a few counts of this clone. The chain joins TRBV9 to TRBJ2-5, with TRBD2 matching over 8 bases. From germline, CDR1 is SGDLS and CDR2 YYNGEE. J gave up 5 bases and V 3 bases, and 9 bases lay outside the gene matches. The CDR3 is 15 residues long. CDR3 sequence: CASSDTTGGLETQYF. The CDR3 DNA reads TGTGCCAGCAGCGACACCACGGGGGGGCTGGAGACCCAGTACTTC. Supplemented by reference TRBV9 and TRBJ2-5, the full variable domain reads DSGVTQTPKHLITATGQRVTLRCSPRSGDLSVYWYQQSLDQGLQFLIQYYNGEERAKGNILERFSAQQFPDLHSELNLSSLELGDSALYFCASSDTTGGLETQYFGPGTRLLVL.

CDR3 in amino acids: CASSLGQNTGELFF. The CDR3 DNA reads as TGCGCCAGCAGCCTGGGCCAGAACACCGGGGAGCTGTTTTTT. J is TRBJ2-2 and V is TRBV4-1; D remains ambiguous. V was shortened by 4 bases and J by 1 base, with 7 bases between the two germline ends. Germline V CDR1 and CDR2: MGHRA, YSYEKL. The CDR3 runs to 14 residues.

The chain combines TRBV7-9 with TRBJ1-6, with D unclear. The V end lost 1 base, the J end lost 10 bases, and 8 bases lay between the germline ends. Germline loops: CDR1 SEHNR, CDR2 FQNEAQ (reference sequence). CDR3 length equals 13 residues. The CDR3 here is CASSLVSDSPLHF. The DNA for the CDR3 is TGTGCCAGCAGCTTAGTTAGTGACTCACCCCTCCACTTT. The full variable domain, its missing parts supplied by reference TRBV7-9 and TRBJ1-6, is DTGVSQNPRHKITKRGQNVTFRCDPISEHNRLYWYRQTLGQGPEFLTYFQNEAQLEKSRLLSDRFSAERPKGSFSTLEIQRTEQGDSAMYLCASSLVSDSPLHFGNGTRLTVT.

This clone appeared a single time. This rearrangement joins TRBV25-1 to TRBJ2-1; D is perhaps TRBD1 (7 bases). The CDR3 sequence is 13 residues long. The ends were cut back, 7 bases at V and 8 bases at J, with 15 bases in the middle. Germline V gene sequence: CDR1 MGHDK, CDR2 SYGVNS. Written as DNA, the CDR3 is TGTGCCAGCACCAGGGGGGCCAGAGATGAGCAGTTCTTC. Protein product: CASTRGARDEQFF.

The J gene is TRBJ2-1, the V gene TRBV6-5; perhaps TRBD1 as D (6 bases). Germline lookup yields CDR1 MNHEY and CDR2 SVGAGI. V lost 4 bases to trimming and J lost 4 bases, with 14 bases between them. The CDR3 is 15 amino acids. CDR3 region: CASSLDSSPYNEQFF. The DNA of the CDR3 is TGTGCCAGCAGTTTGGACAGCTCGCCGTACAATGAGCAGTTCTTC.

The chain employs TRBV19 and TRBJ2-3; TRBD2 might be the D (7 bases). Germline V gene lookup returns CDR1 LNHDA and CDR2 SQIVND (reference sequence). Trimming shortened V by 3 bases and J by 5 bases, and 18 bases separated the two germline ends. This CDR3 region has 16 residues. CDR3: CASSIGMGGAVDTQYF. Written as DNA, the CDR3 is TGTGCCAGTAGTATCGGGATGGGGGGGGCCGTAGATACGCAGTATTTT.

The chain combines TRBV4-2 with TRBJ2-6, with 8 nucleotides matching TRBD1. Germline values: CDR1 LGHNA, CDR2 YNFKEQ. Unmatched junction bases numbered 3, after V lost 0 bases and J lost 2 bases. The CDR3 consists of 17 residues. CDR3 nucleotide sequence: TGTGCCAGCAGCCAAGAGGCAGGGGGCGCTGGGGCCAACGTCCTGACTTTC. The encoded protein is CASSQEAGGAGANVLTF.

V is TRBV7-2 and J is TRBJ1-3, with D hard to call. The germline V gene has CDR1 SGHTA and CDR2 FQGNSA. Trimming left V 4 bases short and J 0 bases short, with 10 bases between. This CDR3 contains 15 residues. This CDR3 reads CASSSLRISGNTIYF. The CDR3 nucleotides are TGTGCCAGCAGCTCCCTTCGGATCTCTGGAAACACCATATATTTT.

The genes are TRBV7-8 and TRBJ1-1; D is undetermined. The V and J ends lost 1 base and 7 bases respectively, with 4 bases between them. Germline CDR1 and CDR2: SGHVS and FQNEAQ. The length of the CDR3 is 11 residues. The CDR3 protein is CASSLGLEAFF. CDR3 in DNA: TGTGCCAGCAGCTTAGGCCTTGAAGCTTTCTTT.

This clone showed up just a few times. The sample has other DNA sequences that encode this CDR3 too. The chain has TRBV7-6 and TRBJ1-5, with D possibly TRBD1 on 5 matching bases. CDR1 and CDR2 from the germline V gene are SGHVS and FNYEAQ. Deletions cut 3 bases from V and 1 base from J, with 7 bases between. The CDR3 consists of 14 residues. CDR3 DNA sequence: TGTGCCAGCAGCTTGGCAGGGAGCAATCAGCCCCAGCATTTT. Its translation: CASSLAGSNQPQHF.

This clone showed up just once. The chain is built from TRBV10-1 and TRBJ2-3; no clear D gene. Trimming left V 2 bases short and J 2 bases short, with 5 bases between. The CDR3 totals 13 residues. The germline CDR1 and CDR2 sequences are WNHNN and SYGVQD (reference sequence). The CDR3 protein is CASSETPTDTQYF. Written as DNA, the CDR3 is TGCGCCAGCAGTGAGACCCCCACAGATACGCAGTATTTT.

This chain connects TRBV5-1 to TRBJ2-3; 9 positions agree with TRBD1. The germline V gene encodes CDR1 SGHRS and CDR2 YFSETQ. There are 15 residues in the CDR3. V was pared by 4 bases and J by 0 bases, with 3 bases of the junction left unmatched. The CDR3 protein is CASSRGTGSTDTQYF. CDR3 coding DNA: TGCGCCAGCAGCCGGGGGACAGGGAGCACAGATACGCAGTATTTT.

This chain joins TRBV5-1 and TRBJ1-2; unclear D gene. This CDR3 is built from 14 residues. Trimming removed 2 bases from V and 8 bases from J, with 16 bases in between. Germline CDR1 and CDR2: SGHRS and YFSETQ. As DNA, the CDR3 is TGCGCCAGCAGCTTTCGTTTCATGTCGGACGGCTACACCTTC. Protein sequence: CASSFRFMSDGYTF.

V gene TRBV30 combines with J gene TRBJ1-1; TRBD1 agrees at 8 bases. V dropped 3 bases and J dropped 5; count of bases not matched to a gene: 5. The CDR3 contains 13 residues. CDR1 is GTSNPN and CDR2 is SVGIG in the germline V gene (reference sequence). The CDR3 DNA sequence: TGTGCCTGGAGCGAGGACAGGGAAACTGAAGCTTTCTTT. Its translation is CAWSEDRETEAFF. Together with reference TRBV30 and TRBJ1-1, the CDR3 gives the full variable domain: SQTIHQWPATLVQPVGSPLSLECTVEGTSNPNLYWYRQAAGRGLQLLFYSVGIGQISSEVPQNLSASRPQDRQFILSSKKLLLSDSGFYLCAWSEDRETEAFFGQGTRLTVV.

The gene calls are TRBV18 and TRBJ1-2, with TRBD1 matching over 7 bases. Germline values: CDR1 KGHSH, CDR2 LQKENI. The length of the CDR3 is 13 residues. V was pared by 3 bases and J by 4 bases, with 2 bases of the junction left unmatched. The CDR3 nucleotides are TGTGCCAGCTCACCGGACAGGATCTATGGCTACACCTTC. Its translation: CASSPDRIYGYTF.

The gene calls are TRBV6-6 and TRBJ2-2; 12 positions match TRBD2. CDR3 length: 15 residues. Germline CDR1 MNHNY, CDR2 SVGAGI (reference sequence). The trim removed 7 bases at V and 9 bases at J, leaving 9 bases unmatched. The CDR3 is CASNPSGGGRRELFF. The DNA of the CDR3 is TGTGCCAGCAATCCTAGCGGGGGGGGCCGCCGGGAGCTGTTTTTT.

Turning to this clone: The identical CDR3 is also encoded by other nucleotide sequences in the sample. The gene calls are TRBV6-1 and TRBJ1-5, with D perhaps matching TRBD1 (6 bases). The CDR3 runs 15 residues. Germline CDR1 reads MNHNS; CDR2 reads SASEGT. V gave up 4 bases and J gave up 7 bases, with 17 bases separating them. The CDR3 region is CASSAEGGGGQPQHF. The DNA of the CDR3 is TGTGCCAGCAGTGCCGAAGGGGGAGGAGGACAGCCCCAGCATTTT.

This sequence joins TRBV12-5 and TRBJ1-1, with unresolved D. Germline V CDR1 and CDR2: LGHNT, FRNRAP. The CDR3 contains 12 residues. Trimming stripped 2 bases from V and 11 bases from J, with 12 bases between. CDR3 residues: CASGLSGGGAFF. DNA for the CDR3: TGTGCTAGTGGTTTGTCCGGTGGCGGGGCTTTCTTT.

This clone was counted a single time. The rearrangement uses TRBV4-2 and TRBJ2-5; D is undetermined. CDR1 and CDR2 from the germline V gene are LGHNA and YNFKEQ. This CDR3 has 14 residues. Deletions cut 8 bases from V and 0 bases from J, with 13 bases between. CDR3 sequence reads: CASSRTGYQETQYF. CDR3 nucleotide sequence: TGTGCCAGCTCCCGGACCGGGTACCAAGAGACCCAGTACTTC.

This clone was detected a few times. The chain employs TRBV2 and TRBJ2-7, with no clear D. Germline CDR1 is SNHLY and CDR2 is FYNNEI. V was pared by 6 bases and J by 1 base, with 10 bases between. The CDR3 is 13 amino acids. CDR3 coding DNA: TGTGCCAGCAGGGAAATTTATTCCTACGAGCAGTACTTC. Translated: CASREIYSYEQYF.

This chain links TRBV27 with TRBJ2-2, with D possibly being TRBD1 (5 bases). The V end lost 3 bases, the J end lost 4 bases, and 21 bases lay between the germline ends. This CDR3 region has 18 residues. Germline V lookup: CDR1 MNHEY, CDR2 SMNVEV (reference sequence). The CDR3 spells CASSFRQGSRMGTGELFF. The CDR3 DNA is TGTGCCAGCAGTTTCCGGCAGGGTAGTCGTATGGGCACCGGGGAGCTGTTTTTT.

The V gene is TRBV18, the J gene TRBJ2-3, with D tentatively TRBD1 or TRBD2 (5 bases each). V dropped 1 base and J dropped 0 bases, with 11 bases sitting between them. Germline assignment: CDR1 KGHSH and CDR2 LQKENI. CDR3 size: 16 residues. CDR3 in DNA: TGTGCCAGCTCACCACTCTTGGGGGATAGCACAGATACGCAGTATTTT. It yields the protein CASSPLLGDSTDTQYF.